The 11 T cell receptor beta chains below were found in one sample sequenced in a study of vaccination and CD4 T cells after COVID-19. Treatment indicated: approximately 10-day PBMC culture with coronavirus spike peptide pools or control peptides (ViraFEST assay). With the Oncomine TCR Beta short-read assay, DNA from cultured CD4+ T cells was sequenced. Each CDR3 protein gets one entry after TCRdb re-called the PCR reads with MiXCR. The sample contains about 20,000 distinct CDR3 sequences, approximately 53% of which appear only once. These receptors lack a known antigen. Input material: CD4+ T cells from blood, cultured in vitro. The receptor set was obtained from a human donor who had recovered from COVID-19.

The V and J genes are TRBV5-1 and TRBJ1-5; a weak D match, TRBD1 (5 bases). Trimming took off 3 bases at V and 6 bases at J, with 13 bases between the two ends. The CDR3 is 14 residues long. Germline CDR1 reads SGHRS; CDR2 reads YFSETQ. CDR3 DNA sequence: TGCGCCAGCAGCTGGGGAGGGGTAGGTCAGCCCCAGCATTTT. This encodes CASSWGGVGQPQHF. Full variable domain (missing parts from reference TRBV5-1 and TRBJ1-5): KAGVTQTPRYLIKTRGQQVTLSCSPISGHRSVSWYQQTPGQGLQFLFEYFSETQRNKGNFPGRFSGRQFSNSRSEMNVSTLELGDSALYLCASSWGGVGQPQHFGDGTRLSIL.

The chain has TRBV12-3 or TRBV12-4 and TRBJ1-2; 7 bases are shared with TRBD1. CDR3 length equals 15 residues. Losses at the gene ends were 2 bases for V and 0 bases for J; bases not matched to a gene: 3. The CDR3 is CASSLRQGANYGYTF. The CDR3 DNA reads TGTGCCAGCAGTTTAAGACAGGGAGCTAACTATGGCTACACCTTC.

In this sample, this clonotype turned up a few times. V and J are TRBV20-1 and TRBJ1-1; D is unresolved. Trimming took 0 bases from V and 6 from J, leaving 14 bases between them. The CDR3 consists of 14 residues. Germline CDR1 DFQATT, CDR2 SNEGSKA (reference sequence). Here the CDR3 DNA reads TGCAGTGCTAGAGATTACGGGGTTGGGGCTGAAGCTTTCTTT. Its translation: CSARDYGVGAEAFF.

This clonotype was detected a few times. The chain is built from TRBV12-3 or TRBV12-4 and TRBJ1-5; 11 positions match TRBD1. The CDR3 extends over 15 amino acids. The V gene end was trimmed by 6 bases and the J gene end by 4 bases; junction bases not matched to a gene: 5. CDR3 DNA sequence: TGTGCCAGCAGACCGGGACAGGGGGTTAATCAGCCCCAGCATTTT. The encoded protein is CASRPGQGVNQPQHF.

In this sample, this clonotype turned up a few times. The V gene is TRBV7-3, the J gene TRBJ1-5; a possible D gene is TRBD1 (5 bases). The CDR3 covers 17 residues. The germline V and J ends were trimmed by 5 bases and 2 bases, with 19 bases remaining between them. CDR1 is SGHTA and CDR2 is FQGTGA in the germline V gene. Here the CDR3 DNA reads TGTGCCAGCAGCCCACGGGACTCCCGAGGGCGCAATCAGCCCCAGCATTTT. Its protein is CASSPRDSRGRNQPQHF.

Concerning this clonotype itself: Relative to the germline gene, one junction end is altered; a read error may explain this. The DNA of the CDR3 is TGTGCCGGCAGCTTAGAAACAGTGGGAGGGCCCCAGCATTTT. Its protein product is CAGSLETVGGPQHF. This chain connects TRBV11-2 to TRBJ1-5, with D unclear. Germline V gene sequence: CDR1 SGHAT, CDR2 FQNNGV. The CDR3 is 14 amino acids.

The genes are TRBV6-4 and TRBJ1-5; no firm D call. Germline V gives CDR1 MRHNA, CDR2 SNTAGT. There are 13 residues in the CDR3. V lost 6 bases and J lost 5, with 11 bases in between. The CDR3 sequence: CASRGSRHQPQHF. CDR3 DNA sequence: TGTGCCAGCAGAGGCTCCCGGCATCAGCCCCAGCATTTT.

The V gene is TRBV6-1, the J gene TRBJ1-1; TRBD1 agrees at 7 bases. This CDR3 has 12 amino acids. Germline V gives CDR1 MNHNS, CDR2 SASEGT. V lost 5 bases, J lost 11 bases, and 8 bases stayed unmatched. CDR3 DNA: TGTGCCAGCAGTAAGCCGACAGGGTATGCTTTCTTT. Translating it yields CASSKPTGYAFF.

V and J are TRBV7-9 and TRBJ1-2, with D hard to call. Germline V gene lookup returns CDR1 SEHNR and CDR2 FQNEAQ (reference sequence). The CDR3 extends over 14 amino acids. Trimming pared 5 bases from V and 5 bases from J, leaving 15 bases between. CDR3 protein: CASSPILIGYGYTF. Here the CDR3 DNA reads TGTGCCAGCAGCCCCATCCTGATAGGGTATGGCTACACCTTC.

V usage is TRBV10-2 and J usage is TRBJ1-5, with TRBD1 matching over 9 bases. Germline CDR1 WSHSY, CDR2 SAAADI. The junction had 5 bases not matched to a gene; V was cut back by 9 bases and J by 2 bases. The CDR3 extends over 14 amino acids. For the CDR3, the DNA is TGCGCCAGTCAGGGACAGGGAGGCAATCAGCCCCAGCATTTT. Amino acids: CASQGQGGNQPQHF.

The V gene is TRBV3-1, the J gene TRBJ1-1; D remains ambiguous. This CDR3 has 14 amino acids. V lost 4 bases and J lost 0, with 9 bases in between. Germline CDR1 reads LGHDT; CDR2 reads YNNKEL (reference sequence). CDR3 sequence reads: CASSPTAVNTEAFF. The DNA for the CDR3 is TGTGCCAGCAGCCCCACCGCAGTGAACACTGAAGCTTTCTTT.